This TCR beta chain derives from a study of blood T cell repertoires in COVID-19 (TCRdb year 2020). At the level of the whole study: The collaborator samples originated in the United States, Italy and Spain and spanned the acute and convalescent phases of COVID-19. A freely available public database, intended as a resource for researchers studying the immune response to SARS-CoV-2, is where the repertoires were released. The prospective study material was composed of cDNA or gDNA derived from T cells, B-cell-depleted T cells, or PBMCs. Subjects who had been exposed to COVID-19, were actively infected with it, or had recovered from it provided the deeply sampled blood TCRbeta repertoires that made up the dataset. The samples were drawn from two sources: the first 160 participants of the ongoing ImmuneRACE study, and 950 to 1,500 subjects contributed by 6 global collaborators. Where available, HLA class I and class II types were obtained from metadata supplied by the sample provider rather than from assay-based typing. A de-identified subject ID, COVID-19 status, age in years and sex were almost always included in the sample metadata.

CDR1 and CDR2 were assigned from the germline V gene as SGHVS and FQNEAQ. Spanning cysteine to phenylalanine, the CDR3 consists of 14 amino acids. Here the CDR3 DNA is all that survives: 42 bases in frame from base 1. V loses 1 base, J loses 4 bases, and the germline ends lie 10 bases apart. TCRbeta CDR3 regions were amplified from genomic DNA by means of the immunoSEQ Assay, a bias-controlled multiplex PCR. Concerning the study's data processing: The number of nucleated cells in each sample was estimated from the amplification of reference gene primers within the assay. Sequence reads were collapsed and filtered to measure the absolute abundance of every unique TCRbeta CDR3 rearrangement. Productive Simpson clonality was computed per sample as the square root of Simpson's diversity index over productive rearrangements. What TCRdb holds here is the immuneACCESS table cut down to in-frame rearrangements. Part of the clones is not present; checked against another copy, under half of the missing clones reflect an unresolved V gene, and the others are unexplained. V, J and clone size derive from that table, while D and trimming were established from the DNA sequence. The sample table shows about 260,000 clones, and roughly 80% are seen once. The ten largest account for about 4.3% of the sample.

Concerning this clone itself: It has no known antigen specificity. No quality values exist for individual bases; no much larger clone is one base distant.

Overall results and qualifications from the work: The quantity of clinical and demographic metadata differed by source and by participant and was supplied without curation.

A second Seattle source provided samples from volunteer blood donors who had recovered from COVID-19. Whole blood was collected in K2EDTA tubes by collaborating institutions according to the institutions' own protocols. For TCRbeta analysis, collaborators shipped samples as frozen whole blood, isolated PBMCs, or DNA extracted from either of those sample types. The clonotype comes from a man aged 55-75 years who had recovered from COVID-19. Rearrangement joined TRBV7-8 to TRBJ1-1, with no D gene named confidently. Sequencing input: peripheral blood. The CDR3 protein: CASSLGYGSTEAFF. The bases are TGTGCCAGCAGCTTAGGGTACGGGTCCACTGAAGCTTTCTTT.